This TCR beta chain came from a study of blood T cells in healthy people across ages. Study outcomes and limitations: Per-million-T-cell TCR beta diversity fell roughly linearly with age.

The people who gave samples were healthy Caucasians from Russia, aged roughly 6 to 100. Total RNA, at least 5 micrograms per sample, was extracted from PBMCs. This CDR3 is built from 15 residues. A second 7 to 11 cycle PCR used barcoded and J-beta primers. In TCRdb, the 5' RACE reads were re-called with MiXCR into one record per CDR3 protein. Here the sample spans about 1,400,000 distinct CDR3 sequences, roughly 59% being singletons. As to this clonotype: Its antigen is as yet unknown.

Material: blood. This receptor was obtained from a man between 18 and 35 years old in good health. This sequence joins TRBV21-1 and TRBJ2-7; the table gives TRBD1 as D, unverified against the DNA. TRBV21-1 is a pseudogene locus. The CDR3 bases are TGTGCCAGCAGCCTGGGGCAGGATCTCTCCTACGAGCAGTACTTC. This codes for CASSLGQDLSYEQYF.